Described below is a single T cell receptor (beta chain) sequence and its context. What it binds is unknown. One end of the junction fails to match germline, which may point to a read error. These data are taken from a study of molecular identifiers for immune sequencing clone quantification. Overall study: With replicates, the RNA of approximately 22,000 or 94,000 naive CD8 cells was split five ways and four were sequenced. Study conclusions and caveats: Some 970,000 naive cells reportedly did not prevent detection of spiked Jurkat TCR RNA from one cell.

Methods described previously were used for bulk TCR libraries, and listed TCR primers were applied. TCRdb ran MiXCR on the PCR reads and lists one entry per CDR3 protein. The sample includes under 600,000 distinct CDR3 sequences, 20% to 25% of them seen just once. This clonotype was obtained from a human donor in good health. Some libraries in this study had Jurkat cell RNA spiked in. The material sequenced was naive CD8+ T cells from blood, with Jurkat cell RNA spiked in. Stated subset: FACS-sorted CD8+CD4-CCR7+CD45RA+ naive T cells.

The CDR3 is CGARDTKTGTYTEAFF. The CDR3 region has the DNA TGCGGTGCTAGAGATACTAAGACAGGCACGTACACTGAAGCTTTCTTT. The chain joins TRBV20-1 to TRBJ1-1, with a tentative D call TRBD1 (6 bases). This CDR3 has 16 residues. The germline V gene has CDR1 DFQATT and CDR2 SNEGSKA (reference sequence).